The T cell receptor (beta chain) described here comes from a study of CD8 T cells in Susac syndrome. This CDR3 has 11 residues. With 5 bases removed from V and 6 bases from J, the gap between germline ends came to 8 bases. Germline V CDR1 and CDR2: SGHAT, FQNNGV. When the RNA was reverse transcribed, random hexamers were used with an input of 0.5 to 1 ug. It was immunoSEQ multiplex PCR that amplified TCR beta CDR3 across 54 Vbeta and 13 Jbeta. Using its own MiXCR run on the immunoSEQ multiplex PCR reads, TCRdb lists one record per CDR3 protein. The profile shows around 270,000 distinct CDR3 sequences, 75% to 85% of them singletons.

The rearrangement links TRBV11-2 to TRBJ2-7; D is unclear. The sequence was obtained from a human donor with multiple sclerosis. The sequenced sample was CD8+ T cells from PBMCs. Written as DNA, the CDR3 is TGTGCCAGCAGCCAACCCTCCGAGCAGTACTTC. It specifies CASSQPSEQYF.